The sequence of this TCR beta chain was determined in a study of spatial heterogeneity in lung cancer (dated by TCRdb to about 2019). Some background on the complete study: Samples were obtained from about 69 patients with early-stage, untreated non-small cell lung cancer from the lung TRACERx cohort. Follow-up PBMC samples were sequenced whenever available, with a median time to follow-up of approximately 25 months after resection. In the raw uncorrected reads, each unique combination of TCR and UMI appeared more than ten times on average. In non-small cell lung cancer, the study made a quantitative comparison of TCR alpha and beta repertoires among multiple tumor regions, matched nontumor lung and blood. Beta-chain transcripts were consistently detected in greater numbers than alpha-chain transcripts, which likely reflects a higher abundance of beta-chain transcripts. Both alpha and beta chains were TCR-sequenced in hundreds of tumor regions, some 64 matched nontumor lung samples and around 50 PBMC samples obtained at surgery. Nonsynonymous mutation counts, determined by whole-exome sequencing of tumor tissue, were related to features of the TCR repertoire. Study-level results and caveats: Additional single-cell paired TCR alpha and beta sequencing was considered necessary to confirm, at a functional level, the hypothesis that regional TCRs recognize regional mutations. Ubiquitous expanded tumor TCRs were detected in blood more often at tumor resection than at routine follow-up. Only about 15 patients were included in comparisons of baseline and follow-up blood repertoires.

The time point tag for this specimen amounts to: blood at routine non-recurrence follow-up after resection. Whole RNA extracted from tumor and nontumor lung tissue, or from cryopreserved PBMC samples, was used for TCR sequencing without cell sorting. Only patients with enough RNA available from two or more tumor regions were chosen for TCR sequencing. Including the terminal cysteine and phenylalanine, the CDR3 comprises 14 residues. Kept here is only the CDR3 DNA, which spans 42 bases and is read in frame from base 1. Deletion took 5 bases off V and 4 bases off J, with a span of 9 bases between the germline ends. Reading the germline V gene (reference sequence) gives CDR1 SEHNR and CDR2 FQNEAQ. The method behind the library was 5' RACE. The reads were generated on a NextSeq 500. To allow correction of PCR and sequencing errors, the TCR library protocol tagged every TCR cDNA molecule with a unique molecular identifier. On the authors' methods: TCR identification, UMI-based error correction and CDR3 extraction were all carried out with Decombinator tools. Expanded TCRs were defined as those above a frequency of 2 per 1,000, corresponding to the top 1% of the tumor frequency distribution. Renyi diversity was calculated using the R vegan package after each repertoire was subsampled 100 times to 5,000 TCRs. CDR3 similarity networks were constructed using string-kernel similarity of amino acid triplets, with links drawn between CDR3s whose pairwise similarity was above 0.82. The public reads were quality trimmed at Q25 with fastp and then assembled into clones with MiXCR by TCRdb, keeping productive beta chains. Each record represents a unique CDR3 protein, reported with the most common genes and DNA among its rows. The V and J calls were determined by TCRdb, not by the authors. The sample contains under 150,000 distinct CDR3 sequences, about 10% of them found a single time. The ten largest clones capture about 24% of the sample.

Notes on this clonotype: Its antigen remains unidentified. Base qualities were left out, and no much larger clone turns up one base away.

The clonotype was recovered from a female donor with early-stage non-small cell lung cancer. The sequence links TRBV7-9 to TRBJ1-6; TRBD1 is a possible D gene, resting on 5 matching bases. Sequences were derived from PBMCs, sampled at follow-up. The sequenced DNA: TGTGCCAGCAGCCAGGGAGGGTATAATTCACCCCTCCACTTT. Its protein is CASSQGGYNSPLHF.